The clone carrying this T cell receptor beta chain appeared many times. These data are taken from a study of blood T cell repertoires in COVID-19. Overall study: The United States, Italy and Spain supplied acute and convalescent COVID-19 samples.

The CDR3 runs 14 residues. CDR1 is SGHRS, CDR2 YFSETQ, per germline. Trimming pared 0 bases from V and 6 bases from J, leaving 12 bases between. Here immunoSEQ multiplex PCR was the method, and the copy in TCRdb shows in-frame clones only, minus some. The table has 310,000 or so clones, 80% to 90% seen once. This chain links TRBV5-1 with TRBJ1-1, with TRBD1 as a possible D gene (6 bases). Material: peripheral blood. The receptor comes from a woman in her forties or fifties with acute or convalescent COVID-19. In DNA form, the CDR3 reads TGCGCCAGCAGCTTGGATGTCAGGGGCGCTGAAGCTTTCTTT. Translated, it gives CASSLDVRGAEAFF.